This section outlines one T cell receptor beta chain sequence together with its context. This sample is drawn from a study of Ad26.COV2.S vaccination and SARS-CoV-2 variants. Study details: Donor was in the COV1001 Ad26.COV2.S trial arm.

Treatment specified: around 19 received Ad26.COV2.S at low or high dose, single or two shots; 5 received placebo; per-sample allocation not given. Collection of samples fell on day 63 after the first vaccine or placebo injection. Profiled with immunoSEQ multiplex PCR; TCRdb holds only in-frame clones, not every one. The sample records under 550,000 clones, approximately 88% being singletons. Trimming took 3 bases from V and 4 from J, leaving 13 bases between them. The CDR3 runs 16 residues. Germline CDR1 reads LGHNA; CDR2 reads YNFKEQ. The receptor was derived from a person between 18 and 60 years old who received the Ad26.COV2.S COVID-19 vaccine or a placebo. The chain recombines TRBV4-2 with TRBJ2-6; unclear D gene. The source was peripheral blood, collected in a trial of Ad26.COV2.S vaccine versus placebo. CDR3 sequence: CASSQSEGSGANVLTF. The CDR3 nucleotides read TGTGCCAGCAGCCAGTCGGAAGGGTCCGGGGCCAACGTCCTGACTTTC.